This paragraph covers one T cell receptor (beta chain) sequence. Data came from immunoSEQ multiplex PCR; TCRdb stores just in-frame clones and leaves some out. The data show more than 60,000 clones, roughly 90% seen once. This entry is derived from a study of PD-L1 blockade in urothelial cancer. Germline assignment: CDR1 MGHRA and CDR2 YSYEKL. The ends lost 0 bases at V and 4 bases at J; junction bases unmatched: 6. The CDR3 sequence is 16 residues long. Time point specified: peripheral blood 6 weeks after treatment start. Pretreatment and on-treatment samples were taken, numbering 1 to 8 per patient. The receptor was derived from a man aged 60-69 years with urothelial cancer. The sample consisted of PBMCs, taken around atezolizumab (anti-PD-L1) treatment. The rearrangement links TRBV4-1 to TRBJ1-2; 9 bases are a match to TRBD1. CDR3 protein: CASSQDGQGPPYGYTF. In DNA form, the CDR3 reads TGCGCCAGCAGCCAAGACGGACAGGGGCCTCCCTATGGCTACACCTTC.